The 25 T cell receptor beta chains listed next were all sequenced from one sample in a study of technical replicates of blood from a few donors. Produced via immunoSEQ multiplex PCR; TCRdb's table is partial and in-frame only. Of approximately 76,000 clones in the sample, 91% were seen once. Sequenced input: T cells isolated from PBMCs. These TCRs come from a human donor in good health.

This clone was seen a handful of times. Here the CDR3 DNA reads TGTGCCAGCAGCCAAGGGACATTTGGAAACACCATATATTTT. This translates into CASSQGTFGNTIYF. The chain is built from TRBV4-2 and TRBJ1-3; weak D call: TRBD1 (5 bases). Trimming removed 1 base at V and 3 bases at J, with 7 bases between. This CDR3 comprises 14 residues. Germline CDR1 is LGHNA and CDR2 is YNFKEQ.

The rearrangement joins TRBV4-1 to TRBJ2-7; 7 nucleotides align to TRBD1. The length of the CDR3 is 16 residues. Trimming cost V 1 base and J 3 bases; bases outside gene matches: 9. The germline CDR1 and CDR2 sequences are MGHRA and YSYEKL. The CDR3 region is CASSQVEIWDSYEQYF. The CDR3, as DNA: TGCGCCAGCAGCCAAGTGGAGATATGGGACAGCTACGAGCAGTACTTC.

This chain connects TRBV10-2 to TRBJ2-7; the D gene is possibly TRBD2 (5 bases). This CDR3 comprises 15 residues. Between the trimmed V and J ends, which lost 3 bases and 3 bases, there was a span of 15 bases. Germline values: CDR1 WSHSY, CDR2 SAAADI. The CDR3 coding sequence is TGCGCCAGCAGTGAAATGTCGGGAAGTTACTACGAGCAGTACTTC. Its protein is CASSEMSGSYYEQYF.

V usage is TRBV4-2 and J usage is TRBJ2-2; D is perhaps TRBD2 (6 bases). Germline lookup yields CDR1 LGHNA and CDR2 YNFKEQ. The CDR3 covers 16 residues. V was pared by 8 bases and J by 2 bases, with 18 bases between. The CDR3 sequence: CASGPLAGTNTGELFF. In DNA form, the CDR3 reads TGTGCCAGCGGCCCCCTTGCGGGAACCAACACCGGGGAGCTGTTTTTT.

The chain joins TRBV4-2 to TRBJ1-4, with 7 bases matching TRBD1. Germline V gene data show CDR1 as LGHNA and CDR2 as YNFKEQ. This CDR3 is built from 16 residues. V shed 1 base and J 6 bases; nucleotides not matched to a gene: 8. This CDR3 is CASSQGWGTADEKLFF. Here the CDR3 DNA reads TGTGCCAGCAGCCAAGGATGGGGGACAGCGGATGAAAAACTGTTTTTT.

The chain has TRBV28 and TRBJ2-7, with TRBD2 identical over 15 bases. The CDR3 contains 18 residues. V dropped 4 bases and J dropped 1; count of bases not matched to a gene: 8. Per the germline V gene, CDR1 is MDHEN and CDR2 is SYDVKM. This chain's CDR3 is CASSSWTSGRGPSYEQYF. The CDR3 DNA reads as TGTGCCAGCAGTTCCTGGACTAGCGGGAGGGGTCCTTCCTACGAGCAGTACTTC.

The chain employs TRBV30 and TRBJ1-2; perhaps TRBD1 as D (5 bases). Trimming cost V 5 bases and J 4 bases, with 29 bases left between them. The germline gives CDR1 GTSNPN, CDR2 SVGIG (reference sequence). This CDR3 has 18 amino acids. CDR3 in DNA: TGTGCCTGGGATATTCCTCCGGGGGGTCGGGGGAAGATCTATGGCTACACCTTC. Protein: CAWDIPPGGRGKIYGYTF.

The sample holds a few counts of this clone. V is TRBV5-4 and J is TRBJ2-7; tentatively, D is TRBD1 (6 bases). The CDR3 has 18 amino acids. V lost 1 base and J lost 6, with 26 bases in between. CDR1 and CDR2 (germline): SGHNT, YYREEE (reference sequence). CDR3 loop: CASSLRVTRTVRGLEQYF. The CDR3 DNA sequence: TGTGCCAGCAGCTTGCGCGTTACCCGGACAGTTCGGGGTCTCGAGCAGTACTTC.

The V gene is TRBV11-3, the J gene TRBJ2-7, with a weak D call TRBD1 (5 bases). The V end lost 5 bases, the J end lost 2 bases, and 19 bases lay between the germline ends. From germline, CDR1 is SGHNT and CDR2 YENEEA. The CDR3 runs 16 residues. The CDR3 DNA reads TGTGCCAGCAGCCCCCCCCGGGCTGGCAGGGCCTACGAGCAGTACTTC. Amino acid sequence: CASSPPRAGRAYEQYF.

This clone was detected only once. The chain is built from TRBV27 and TRBJ2-7; TRBD2 might be the D (6 bases). CDR1 is MNHEY and CDR2 is SMNVEV in the germline V gene (reference sequence). Trimming took 5 bases from V and 7 from J, leaving 12 bases between them. This CDR3 spans 12 amino acids. The CDR3 loop is CASSIPGGEQYF. The CDR3 DNA follows: TGTGCCAGCAGTATACCTGGAGGGGAGCAGTACTTC.

The rearrangement links TRBV6-6 to TRBJ2-5, with a weak D call TRBD1 (6 bases). Trimming took off 9 bases at V and 5 bases at J, with 16 bases between the two ends. CDR1 and CDR2 from the germline V gene are MNHNY and SVGAGI (reference sequence). This CDR3 spans 13 amino acids. CDR3 loop: CASFTRDTETQYF. The DNA for the CDR3 is TGTGCCAGTTTTACCCGGGACACGGAGACCCAGTACTTC.

The chain employs TRBV27 and TRBJ2-4; weak D call: TRBD2 (5 bases). CDR1 and CDR2 from the germline V gene are MNHEY and SMNVEV (reference sequence). The V end was cut by 4 bases, the J end by 0 bases, with 10 bases between. This CDR3 is 15 amino acids long. CDR3 coding DNA: TGTGCCAGCAGTTACCGGGGTGCAGCCAAAAACATTCAGTACTTC. Its protein is CASSYRGAAKNIQYF.

The chain joins TRBV7-9 to TRBJ1-1; tentatively, D is TRBD1 (6 bases). Germline assignment: CDR1 SEHNR and CDR2 FQNEAQ (reference sequence). The CDR3 spans 13 residues. The ends were cut back, 3 bases at V and 6 bases at J, with 11 bases in the middle. The CDR3 DNA follows: TGTGCCAGCAGCTTCTCAGGGGATCCTGAAGCTTTCTTT. It yields the protein CASSFSGDPEAFF.

The chain's CDR3 is CASSLIGGNEQFF. In DNA form, the CDR3 reads TGTGCCAGCAGCTTGATAGGAGGCAATGAGCAGTTCTTC. The J gene is TRBJ2-1, the V gene TRBV7-3; D possibly corresponds to TRBD2 (5 bases). V lost 3 bases and J 6 bases, leaving 9 bases between the germline ends. Germline V gives CDR1 SGHTA, CDR2 FQGTGA. The CDR3 has 13 amino acids.

In its sample, this clone was seen a few times. The chain uses TRBV27 and TRBJ1-1; weak D call: TRBD1 (5 bases). There are 12 residues in the CDR3. The germline V gene has CDR1 MNHEY and CDR2 SMNVEV (reference sequence). The V end lost 8 bases, the J end lost 11 bases, and 18 bases lay between the germline ends. The CDR3 sequence is CASLTGVGRAFF. The CDR3 nucleotides read TGTGCCAGCCTTACAGGAGTAGGACGGGCTTTCTTT.

The rearrangement uses TRBV15 and TRBJ1-4; D is possibly TRBD1 (5 bases). Germline CDR1 and CDR2: LNHNV and YYDKDF (reference sequence). Trimming shortened V by 3 bases and J by 3 bases, and 11 bases separated the two germline ends. The CDR3 is 15 amino acids. CDR3 sequence reads: CATSSATEPNEKLFF. The CDR3 DNA follows: TGTGCCACCAGCAGTGCGACAGAGCCTAATGAAAAACTGTTTTTT.

The chain has TRBV28 and TRBJ1-5; no firm D call. The V end lost 3 bases, the J end lost 4 bases, and 4 bases lay between the germline ends. The germline gives CDR1 MDHEN, CDR2 SYDVKM. The CDR3 length is 12 residues. CDR3 in amino acids: CASSFPNQPQHF. DNA for the CDR3: TGTGCCAGCAGTTTCCCTAATCAGCCCCAGCATTTT.

CDR3 sequence: CASSPQGQGTDEQYF. The CDR3 DNA follows: TGTGCCAGCTCACCACAAGGACAGGGAACTGACGAGCAGTACTTC. V gene TRBV18 combines with J gene TRBJ2-7, with 8 nucleotides matching TRBD1. CDR1 KGHSH and CDR2 LQKENI come from the germline V gene. Trimming removed 1 base from V and 5 bases from J; junction bases left unmatched: 7. This CDR3 has 15 residues.

This chain joins TRBV5-4 and TRBJ2-2; tentative D call: TRBD2 (5 bases). CDR3 length equals 16 residues. CDR1 and CDR2 (germline): SGHNT, YYREEE (reference sequence). Deletions cut 4 bases from V and 5 bases from J, with 18 bases between. The chain's CDR3 is CASSKYTNRGTGELFF. In nucleotides, the CDR3 is TGTGCCAGCAGCAAGTACACTAACCGAGGGACCGGGGAGCTGTTTTTT.

The V call is TRBV10-3, the J call TRBJ2-1; 15 positions match TRBD2. Germline V CDR1 and CDR2: ENHRY, SYGVKD. J gave up 6 bases and V 6 bases, and 12 bases lay outside the gene matches. The CDR3 loop spans 18 amino acids. CDR3 nucleotides: TGTGCCATCAGCGAAGAAGGACTAGCGGGAGGGCCAGGCAATGAGCAGTTCTTC. Translating it yields CAISEEGLAGGPGNEQFF.

The rearrangement joins TRBV7-9 to TRBJ1-1, with 10 bases aligning to TRBD1. This CDR3 comprises 15 residues. The V segment lost 10 bases and the J segment 0 bases; nucleotides outside the gene matches: 8. The germline V gene has CDR1 SEHNR and CDR2 FQNEAQ (reference sequence). For the CDR3, the DNA is TGTGCCACTCAAGGGGACAGGGGACTGAACACTGAAGCTTTCTTT. Translation: CATQGDRGLNTEAFF. The full variable domain, its missing parts supplied by reference TRBV7-9 and TRBJ1-1, is DTGVSQNPRHKITKRGQNVTFRCDPISEHNRLYWYRQTLGQGPEFLTYFQNEAQLEKSRLLSDRFSAERPKGSFSTLEIQRTEQGDSAMYLCATQGDRGLNTEAFFGQGTRLTVV.

This chain connects TRBV19 to TRBJ2-4, with 8 bases that match TRBD1. The CDR3 loop spans 20 amino acids. Unmatched junction bases numbered 20, after V lost 6 bases and J lost 1 base. The germline CDR1 and CDR2 sequences are LNHDA and SQIVND (reference sequence). As DNA, the CDR3 is TGTGCCAGTAGGAAAAAGGGGGTGACAGGGGTTGGGTGGGCCAAAAACATTCAGTACTTC. Protein: CASRKKGVTGVGWAKNIQYF.

V and J are TRBV6-5 and TRBJ2-3, with D possibly matching TRBD2 (5 bases). CDR1 is MNHEY and CDR2 is SVGAGI in the germline V gene. The CDR3 contains 15 residues. Trimming left V 5 bases short and J 5 bases short, with 17 bases between. The CDR3, as DNA: TGTGCCAGCAGTCATTCGGCTAGCTCGGGAGATACGCAGTATTTT. Translated, it gives CASSHSASSGDTQYF.

The genes are TRBV10-3 and TRBJ2-3; TRBD2 agrees at 7 bases. The CDR3 covers 16 residues. Germline values: CDR1 ENHRY, CDR2 SYGVKD. V trimming: 4 bases; J trimming: 0 bases; junction bases outside the gene matches: 7. For the CDR3, the DNA is TGTGCCATCAGTGGGGGAGGCGGGGGTAGCACAGATACGCAGTATTTT. As protein: CAISGGGGGSTDTQYF.

This clone was seen just once. The V call is TRBV30, the J call TRBJ1-4; D gene unclear. Germline V lookup: CDR1 GTSNPN, CDR2 SVGIG (reference sequence). This CDR3 comprises 13 residues. The ends were cut back, 3 bases at V and 7 bases at J, with 12 bases in the middle. The DNA for the CDR3 is TGTGCCTGGAGGGTGGCGGGAACTGAAAAACTGTTTTTT. Translation: CAWRVAGTEKLFF.